The 5 T cell receptor beta chains listed next were all sequenced from one sample in a study of response to subunit inactivated influenza vaccine. TCRdb recomputed calls from the RT-PCR reads with MiXCR, one row per CDR3 protein. The profile covers 550,000 to 600,000 distinct CDR3 sequences, with approximately 12% appearing a single time and 10% taken by the ten largest. The material sequenced was PBMCs from blood, taken on the day of vaccination. These receptors all stem from a man aged 45-65 years who received an inactivated influenza vaccine.

Notes on this clonotype: The junction shows a germline mismatch at one end, possibly a read error. This chain uses TRBV10-3 with TRBJ2-5; D tentatively reads TRBD1 or TRBD2 (5 bases each). This CDR3 contains 15 residues. Germline CDR1 and CDR2: ENHRY and SYGVKD. The CDR3 region is CAISERGSEQGTQYF. The DNA for the CDR3 is TGTGCCATCAGTGAACGGGGCAGCGAACAAGGGACCCAGTACTTC.

The V gene is TRBV20-1, the J gene TRBJ1-5; D possibly corresponds to TRBD1 (6 bases). The germline CDR1 and CDR2 sequences are DFQATT and SNEGSKA (reference sequence). CDR3 length equals 16 residues. V was trimmed by 1 base and J by 2 bases, leaving 15 bases between them. CDR3 coding DNA: TGCAGTGCTAGAGCATTCTCAGGGGATGGCAATCAGCCCCAGCATTTT. Its translation is CSARAFSGDGNQPQHF.

The genes are TRBV20-1 and TRBJ1-1; weak D call: TRBD1 (6 bases). V gave up 2 bases and J gave up 6 bases, with 10 bases separating them. CDR3 length: 12 amino acids. The germline gives CDR1 DFQATT, CDR2 SNEGSKA (reference sequence). The CDR3 loop reads CSARWQGPEAFF. The CDR3, as DNA: TGCAGTGCTAGATGGCAGGGGCCTGAAGCTTTCTTT.

Only a few counts were recorded for this clonotype. V usage is TRBV7-9 and J usage is TRBJ2-3; 8 bases line up with TRBD1. There are 14 residues in the CDR3. Losses at the gene ends were 5 bases for V and 3 bases for J; bases not matched to a gene: 4. Looked up from germline, CDR1 is SEHNR and CDR2 is FQNEAQ (reference sequence). CDR3 coding DNA: TGTGCCAGCAGCGCTGACAGGGGTACAGATACGCAGTATTTT. The encoded protein is CASSADRGTDTQYF. Filled out from reference TRBV7-9 and TRBJ2-3, the complete variable domain reads DTGVSQNPRHKITKRGQNVTFRCDPISEHNRLYWYRQTLGQGPEFLTYFQNEAQLEKSRLLSDRFSAERPKGSFSTLEIQRTEQGDSAMYLCASSADRGTDTQYFGPGTRLTVL.

At least ten counts were recorded for this clonotype. The chain has TRBV4-2 and TRBJ1-2; D uncertain. The CDR3 length is 13 residues. Germline loops: CDR1 LGHNA, CDR2 YNFKEQ. V shed 8 bases and J shed 2 bases, with 12 bases lying between them. The DNA of the CDR3 is TGTGCCAGCTCCGGGGAGGGCAACTATGGCTACACCTTC. Amino acids: CASSGEGNYGYTF.